This TCR beta chain came from a study of cytomegalovirus exposure and HLA in healthy donors. Looking at the study overall: There were approximately 81 million unique TCRs (from HLA-typed donors) in an early data release. Notes on the study in general: Certain indistinguishable V segments, among them TRBV6-2 and TRBV6-3, were excluded. The only immune exposure information that was available was CMV serostatus.

As concerns this clone: Its matching antigen is unknown.

V lost 4 bases to trimming and J lost 5 bases; unmatched junction nucleotides: 3. Germline loops: CDR1 LNHDA, CDR2 SQIVND (reference sequence). The CDR3 consists of 14 residues. With 60 Vbeta and 13 Jbeta primers, the PCR was carried out. Source study methods: As a later analysis found, there were around 86 million unique TCR beta chains, of which some 10 million were shared. Data came from immunoSEQ multiplex PCR; TCRdb stores just in-frame clones and leaves some out. Clone size and V and J calls were adopted from that table, with D and trimming inferred from the DNA. The data show fewer than 200,000 clones, around three quarters seen once.

This TCR derives from a man aged 40-55 years in good health and CMV-seronegative. V gene TRBV19 combines with J gene TRBJ1-5, with 9 bases that match TRBD1. Input material: PBMCs. In DNA form, the CDR3 reads TGTGCCAGTAGTAGGGGGACAGGGCATCAGCCCCAGCATTTT. Its protein product is CASSRGTGHQPQHF. Supplemented by reference TRBV19 and TRBJ1-5, the full variable domain reads DGGITQSPKYLFRKEGQNVTLSCEQNLNHDAMYWYRQDPGQGLRLIYYSQIVNDFQKGDIAEGYSVSREKKESFPLTVTSAQKNPTAFYLCASSRGTGHQPQHFGDGTRLSIL.